This record looks at one T cell receptor (beta chain) sequence and its context. This record comes from a study of blood T cell repertoires in COVID-19. Whole-study context: The United States, Italy and Spain were the sources of the acute and convalescent COVID-19 samples. PBMCs, B-cell-depleted T cells, or T cells were the source of the cDNA or gDNA that made up the material.

Followed longitudinally, the Seattle patients had been enrolled during active infection. TCRdb keeps only in-frame clones here, not all; method: immunoSEQ multiplex PCR. The repertoire consists of about 480,000 clones, with approximately 92% occurring once and the leading ten covering over 0.7%. The CDR3 is 12 residues long. V was shortened by 5 bases and J by 4 bases, with 8 bases between the two germline ends. Per the germline V gene, CDR1 is SNHLY and CDR2 is FYNNEI. The source of this sequence is a man between 18 and 35 years old with COVID-19, enrolled during active disease. The chain uses TRBV2 and TRBJ2-5, with D maybe TRBD1 (6 bases). Material: peripheral blood. The chain's CDR3 is CASSKDRETQYF. In DNA, the CDR3 is TGTGCCAGCAGTAAGGACAGAGAGACCCAGTACTTC.